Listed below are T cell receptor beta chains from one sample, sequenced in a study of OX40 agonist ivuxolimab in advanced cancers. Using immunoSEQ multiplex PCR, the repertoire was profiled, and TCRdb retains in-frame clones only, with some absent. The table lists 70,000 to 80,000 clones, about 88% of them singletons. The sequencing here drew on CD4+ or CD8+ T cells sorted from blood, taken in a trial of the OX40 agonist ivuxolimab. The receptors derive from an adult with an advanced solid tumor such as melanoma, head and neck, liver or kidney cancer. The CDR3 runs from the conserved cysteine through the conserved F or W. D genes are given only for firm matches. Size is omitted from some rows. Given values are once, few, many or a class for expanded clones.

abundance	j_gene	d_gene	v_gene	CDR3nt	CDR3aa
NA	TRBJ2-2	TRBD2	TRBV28	TGTGCCAGCAGAGACGGGACTAGCGGGATCGGCGGGGAGCTGTTTTTT	CASRDGTSGIGGELFF
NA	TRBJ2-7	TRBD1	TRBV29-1	TGCAGCGTTACCTGGACAGGGCAGTCCTACGAGCAGTACTTC	CSVTWTGQSYEQYF
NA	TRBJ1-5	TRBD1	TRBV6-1	TGTGCCAGCCCGGGACAGAAGAATCAGCCCCAGCATTTT	CASPGQKNQPQHF
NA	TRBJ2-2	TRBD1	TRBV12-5	TGTGCTAGTGGTCTACTGGACAGGGCAGACACCGGGGAGCTGTTTTTT	CASGLLDRADTGELFF
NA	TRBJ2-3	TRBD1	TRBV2	TGTGCCAGCAGGGAAACAGGGGTTGGCACAGATACGCAGTATTTT	CASRETGVGTDTQYF
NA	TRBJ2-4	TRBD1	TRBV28	TGTGCCAGCGGTAGACAGGGGGCGGCCAAAAACATTCAGTACTTC	CASGRQGAAKNIQYF
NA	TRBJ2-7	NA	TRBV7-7	TGTGCTAGCAGCTTAGTCCGTACCTCCGAGCAGTACTTC	CASSLVRTSEQYF
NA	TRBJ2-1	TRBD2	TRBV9	TGTGCCAGCAGCGTAGCTAGCGGGAGGCCCGAGCAGTTCTTC	CASSVASGRPEQFF
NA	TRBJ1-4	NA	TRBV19	TGTGCCAGTAGTCCCCGCCAGTCTAATGAAAAACTGTTTTTT	CASSPRQSNEKLFF
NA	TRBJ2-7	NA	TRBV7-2	TGTGCCAGCAGCTTAGATCAAGGCCTGAGGGAGCAGTACTTC	CASSLDQGLREQYF
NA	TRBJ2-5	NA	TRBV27	TGTGCCAGCAGAAATCTGGGCAGGGCTGAGACCCAGTACTTC	CASRNLGRAETQYF
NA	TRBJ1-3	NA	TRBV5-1	TGCGCCAGCAGCTTGGGAGTTTCTGGAAACACCATATATTTT	CASSLGVSGNTIYF
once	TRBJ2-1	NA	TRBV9	TGTGCCAGCAGCGTTGGGCCGGTCAATGAGCAGTTCTTC	CASSVGPVNEQFF
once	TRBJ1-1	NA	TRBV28	TGTGCCAGCAGTTCCTACAGGGAGGGGGACACTGAAGCTTTCTTT	CASSSYREGDTEAFF
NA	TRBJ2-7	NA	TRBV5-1	TGCGCCAGCAGCCCGTGGGGGGACTTCACCTACGAGCAGTACTTC	CASSPWGDFTYEQYF
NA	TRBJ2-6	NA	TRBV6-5	TGTGCCAGCAGTTACTCCGGGGCCAACGTCCTGACTTTC	CASSYSGANVLTF
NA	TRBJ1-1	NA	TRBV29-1	TGCAGCGTTAGGGACCCAGAAGCTTTCTTT	CSVRDPEAFF
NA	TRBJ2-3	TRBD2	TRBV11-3	TGTGCCAGCAGCTCGGGACTAGCGTCCCCCACAGATACGCAGTATTTT	CASSSGLASPTDTQYF
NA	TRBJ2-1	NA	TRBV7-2	TGTGCCAGCAACCAAGGCCGGAGCTCCTACAATGAGCAGTTCTTC	CASNQGRSSYNEQFF
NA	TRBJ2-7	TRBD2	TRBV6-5	TGTGCCAGCAGTTATAGGACTAGCGGTAAATACGAGCAGTACTTC	CASSYRTSGKYEQYF
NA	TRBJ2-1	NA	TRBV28	TGTGCCAGCAGCATGAAAATGGGAAGCGGAACCCCCTACAATGAGCAGTTCTTC	CASSMKMGSGTPYNEQFF
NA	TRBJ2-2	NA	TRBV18	TGTGCCAGCTCACCATTATTGGGCACGGCGTCCACCGGGGAGCTGTTTTTT	CASSPLLGTASTGELFF
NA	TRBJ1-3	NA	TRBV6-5	TGTGCCGCGGGGGGCCGAGGAAACACCATATATTTT	CAAGGRGNTIYF
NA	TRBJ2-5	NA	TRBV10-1	TGCGCCAGCAGTGAGTTCGCAGGCCAAGAGACCCAGTACTTC	CASSEFAGQETQYF
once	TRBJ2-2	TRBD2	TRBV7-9	TGTGCCAGCAGCTCCGGACTAGCGGGAGGAACCACCGGGGAGCTGTTTTTT	CASSSGLAGGTTGELFF
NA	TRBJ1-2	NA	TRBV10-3	TGTGCCATCAGTGAGTCCCCGTCTGGGAGCTATGGCTACACCTTC	CAISESPSGSYGYTF
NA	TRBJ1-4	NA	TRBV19	TGTGCCAGTAGTATAGGACGGGAAGAAAAACTGTTTTTT	CASSIGREEKLFF
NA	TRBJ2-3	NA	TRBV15	TGTGCCACCAGCAGAGATGGTCGGGGCCGCACAGATACGCAGTATTTT	CATSRDGRGRTDTQYF
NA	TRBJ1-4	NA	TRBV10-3	TGTGCCATCGGGTCTGGGGGTTTTGGGGAAAAACTGTTTTTT	CAIGSGGFGEKLFF
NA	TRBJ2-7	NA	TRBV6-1	TGTGCCAGCAGTGGTACCACCTACGAGCAGTACTTC	CASSGTTYEQYF
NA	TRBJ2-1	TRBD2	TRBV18	TGTGCCAGCTCACGGGAGGGCCGCGGCAATGAGCAGTTCTTC	CASSREGRGNEQFF
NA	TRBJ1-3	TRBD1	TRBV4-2	TGTGCCAGCAGCCAGGCTGTACAGGGGGCGTCTGGAAACACCATATATTTT	CASSQAVQGASGNTIYF
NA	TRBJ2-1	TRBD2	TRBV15	TGTGCCACCAGCAGAGGGCGGGAGATCAATGAGCAGTTCTTC	CATSRGREINEQFF
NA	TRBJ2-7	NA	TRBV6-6	TGTGCCAGCAGTTACTCGATGGACTACTCCTACGAGCAGTACTTC	CASSYSMDYSYEQYF
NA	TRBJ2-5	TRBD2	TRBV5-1	TGCGCCAGCAGCATGGGGACTAGCCCCGAGACCCAGTACTTC	CASSMGTSPETQYF
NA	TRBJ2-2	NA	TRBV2	TGTGCCAGCTGCCGGGACTCAAACACCGGGGAGCTGTTTTTT	CASCRDSNTGELFF
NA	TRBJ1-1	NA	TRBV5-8	TGTGCCAGCAGCCGAGGGGATTTCTCCACTGAAGCTTTCTTT	CASSRGDFSTEAFF
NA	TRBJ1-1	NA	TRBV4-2	TGTGCCAGCAGCCCGGGACGCCCTGGGGGCACTGAAGCTTTCTTT	CASSPGRPGGTEAFF
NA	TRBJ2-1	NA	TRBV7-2	TGTGCCAGCAGCTCTGCGATCGGGTCCTACAATGAGCAGTTCTTC	CASSSAIGSYNEQFF
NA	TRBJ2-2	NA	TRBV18	TGTGCCAGCTCAGGGGATCGGGACACCGGGGAGCTGTTTTTT	CASSGDRDTGELFF
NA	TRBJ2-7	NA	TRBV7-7	TGTGCTAGCAGCTTAGTCCTAGCACTAGGAGTGGGTTGCGAGCAGTACTTC	CASSLVLALGVGCEQYF
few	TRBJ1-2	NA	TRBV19	TGTGCCAGTAGTACGGACGGGAGGATGGGCTATGGCTACACCTTC	CASSTDGRMGYGYTF
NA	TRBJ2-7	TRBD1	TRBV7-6	TGTGCCAGCAGCCTAGGGGACAGATACTCCTACGAGCAGTACTTC	CASSLGDRYSYEQYF
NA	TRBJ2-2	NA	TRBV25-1	TGTGCCAGCAGTCCCACCGTGGTCCCCTCGAACACCGGGGAGCTGTTTTTT	CASSPTVVPSNTGELFF
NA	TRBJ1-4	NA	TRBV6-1	TGTGCCAGCAGTGTCCGGCGACAAGAGAATGAAAAACTGTTTTTT	CASSVRRQENEKLFF
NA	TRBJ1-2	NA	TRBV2	TGTGCCAGTCGGAACGGGGGCTTGGAAAACTATGGCTACACCTTC	CASRNGGLENYGYTF
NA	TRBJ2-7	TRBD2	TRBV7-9	TGTGCCAGCAGTTCTACTTCTAGCGGGGGATTCTACGAGCAGTACTTC	CASSSTSSGGFYEQYF
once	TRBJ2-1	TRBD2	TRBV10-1	TGCGCCAGCAGTGAGTCTGGGTTAGCGGGAGTGCTGAGTAATGAGCAGTTCTTC	CASSESGLAGVLSNEQFF
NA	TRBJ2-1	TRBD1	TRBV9	TGTGCCAGCAGCGTGGGGACAGGACCCTACAATGAGCAGTTCTTC	CASSVGTGPYNEQFF
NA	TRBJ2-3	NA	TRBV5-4	TGTGCCAGCAGCGGGATCAGGGGAGATACGCAGTATTTT	CASSGIRGDTQYF
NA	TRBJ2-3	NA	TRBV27	TGTGCCAGCAGTTACTCGAACAGCGGAGTAGATACGCAGTATTTT	CASSYSNSGVDTQYF
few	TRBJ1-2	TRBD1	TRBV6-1	TGTGCCAGCAACAAAAGGGACAGATACTATGGCTACACCTTC	CASNKRDRYYGYTF